The 26 T cell receptor beta chains below were found in one sample sequenced in a study of T cell responses to AZD1222 COVID-19 vaccine. Data came from immunoSEQ multiplex PCR; TCRdb stores just in-frame clones and leaves some out. Here the sample spans some 160,000 clones, roughly 85% being singletons. The sample here was peripheral blood, taken 28 days after the second AZD1222 dose. The receptors were sampled from an adult who received the AZD1222 COVID-19 vaccine.

V and J are TRBV5-1 and TRBJ1-3, with D possibly TRBD1 on 6 matching bases. Trimming removed 0 bases from V and 1 base from J, with 14 bases in between. Per the germline V gene, CDR1 is SGHRS and CDR2 is YFSETQ. There are 17 residues in the CDR3. The CDR3, as DNA: TGCGCCAGCAGCTTGGATTATCCGGGGGCGTCTGGAAACACCATATATTTT. It encodes CASSLDYPGASGNTIYF.

This rearrangement joins TRBV5-6 to TRBJ1-2; D not certain. CDR3 length: 15 residues. Trimming took off 2 bases at V and 1 base at J, with 12 bases between the two ends. Germline assignment: CDR1 SGHDT and CDR2 YYEEEE. The CDR3 region has the DNA TGTGCCAGCAGCTTTCAGAGGCCCGGTAACTATGGCTACACCTTC. Translation gives CASSFQRPGNYGYTF.

This rearrangement joins TRBV3-1 (or the pseudogene TRBV3-2) to TRBJ1-5; D is undetermined. Per the germline V gene, CDR1 is LGHDT and CDR2 is YNNKEL (reference sequence). The CDR3 is 13 amino acids. V was cut by 1 base and J by 7 bases, with 8 bases left in between. DNA for the CDR3: TGTGCCAGCAGCCAAGTTCGAGGCCAGCCCCAGCATTTT. As protein: CASSQVRGQPQHF.

This chain uses TRBV10-3 with TRBJ1-4; 9 nucleotides align to TRBD1. CDR1 and CDR2 from the germline V gene are ENHRY and SYGVKD. The CDR3 covers 15 residues. Losses at the gene ends were 2 bases for V and 7 bases for J; bases not matched to a gene: 5. CDR3 bases: TGTGCCATCAGTGAGCCGACAGGGGGAGGTGAAAAACTGTTTTTT. Amino acids: CAISEPTGGGEKLFF.

This chain joins TRBV12-3 or TRBV12-4 and TRBJ2-5; D possibly matches TRBD1 or TRBD2 (5 bases each). Between the trimmed V and J ends, which lost 6 bases and 5 bases, there was a span of 13 bases. The CDR3 runs to 13 residues. CDR3 sequence: CASSTGPRETQYF. CDR3 DNA sequence: TGTGCCAGCAGCACGGGACCGCGGGAGACCCAGTACTTC.

Only a few counts were recorded for this clone. The chain employs TRBV2 and TRBJ2-7; TRBD2 aligns across 9 bases. Per germline, CDR1 SNHLY and CDR2 FYNNEI. This CDR3 region has 14 residues. V shed 2 bases and J 3 bases; nucleotides not matched to a gene: 2. The CDR3: CASSELAGYYEQYF. The CDR3 DNA follows: TGTGCCAGCAGTGAACTAGCGGGGTACTACGAGCAGTACTTC. Filled out from reference TRBV2 and TRBJ2-7, the complete variable domain reads EPEVTQTPSHQVTQMGQEVILRCVPISNHLYFYWYRQILGQKVEFLVSFYNNEISEKSEIFDDQFSVERPDGSNFTLKIRSTKLEDSAMYFCASSELAGYYEQYFGPGTRLTVT.

The chain combines TRBV6-2 or TRBV6-3 with TRBJ2-4; D is unresolved. The V and J ends lost 5 bases and 3 bases respectively, with 8 bases between them. Germline V gene sequence: CDR1 MNHEY, CDR2 SVGEGT. The CDR3 loop spans 13 amino acids. The DNA for the CDR3 is TGTGCCAGCAGTCAAGGCTTCAAAAACATTCAGTACTTC. Residues: CASSQGFKNIQYF.

This chain joins TRBV21-1 and TRBJ2-1; the D segment call TRBD2 is taken from the table without a DNA check. TRBV21-1 is marked as a pseudogene. This CDR3 is built from 16 residues. Here the CDR3 reads CASSKVGGAVYNEQFF. The DNA for the CDR3 is TGTGCCAGCAGCAAGGTGGGGGGAGCGGTCTACAATGAGCAGTTCTTC.

Here the CDR3 reads CASSHSPQGETQYF. The CDR3 nucleotides are TGCGCCAGCAGCCACTCACCGCAGGGGGAGACCCAGTACTTC. The genes are TRBV4-1 and TRBJ2-5; D is possibly TRBD1 (6 bases). Trimming removed 3 bases from V and 5 bases from J, with 13 bases in between. Per the germline V gene, CDR1 is MGHRA and CDR2 is YSYEKL. CDR3 size: 14 residues.

This rearrangement joins TRBV27 to TRBJ2-1; D uncertain. Trimming removed 5 bases at V and 2 bases at J, with 10 bases between. There are 14 residues in the CDR3. Per germline, CDR1 MNHEY and CDR2 SMNVEV (reference sequence). The DNA for the CDR3 is TGTGCCAGCAGTATTACTCTAACCTACAATGAGCAGTTCTTC. This translates into CASSITLTYNEQFF.

The chain recombines TRBV11-3 with TRBJ2-5; no clear D gene. The V and J ends lost 5 bases and 5 bases respectively, with 6 bases between them. The germline V gene has CDR1 SGHNT and CDR2 YENEEA. CDR3 length: 11 residues. The CDR3 DNA reads as TGTGCCAGCAGCCTTGGGGAGACCCAGTACTTC. It yields the protein CASSLGETQYF.

This chain connects TRBV27 to TRBJ1-4; TRBD1 is a possible D gene (6 bases). Trimming stripped 2 bases from V and 5 bases from J, with 21 bases between. The CDR3 sequence is 18 residues long. CDR1 is MNHEY and CDR2 is SMNVEV in the germline V gene (reference sequence). CDR3 coding DNA: TGTGCCAGCAGTTTAGAGATGGATACGGGGGCAAGGAATGAAAAACTGTTTTTT. As protein: CASSLEMDTGARNEKLFF.

The chain recombines TRBV5-1 with TRBJ2-7; the D gene is possibly TRBD2 (5 bases). There are 15 residues in the CDR3. Germline CDR1 and CDR2: SGHRS and YFSETQ. Trimming removed 4 bases at V and 2 bases at J, with 16 bases between. CDR3 in amino acids: CASSPGSGITYEQYF. CDR3 DNA sequence: TGCGCCAGCAGCCCTGGCTCGGGGATTACCTACGAGCAGTACTTC.

The genes are TRBV12-5 and TRBJ2-6, with unresolved D. V was pared by 0 bases and J by 0 bases, with 9 bases between. CDR3 length: 17 residues. CDR1 LGHNT and CDR2 FRNRAP come from the germline V gene. DNA for the CDR3: TGTGCTAGTGGTTTGGTCCGGTGGGGCTCTGGGGCCAACGTCCTGACTTTC. It specifies CASGLVRWGSGANVLTF.

The rearrangement links TRBV30 to TRBJ2-7, with no clear D. Germline V gives CDR1 GTSNPN, CDR2 SVGIG (reference sequence). The CDR3 loop spans 12 amino acids. The V end lost 4 bases, the J end lost 2 bases, and 9 bases lay between the germline ends. CDR3 region: CAWTIGTYEQYF. CDR3 sequence (DNA): TGTGCCTGGACGATTGGGACCTACGAGCAGTACTTC. Full variable domain (missing parts from reference TRBV30 and TRBJ2-7): SQTIHQWPATLVQPVGSPLSLECTVEGTSNPNLYWYRQAAGRGLQLLFYSVGIGQISSEVPQNLSASRPQDRQFILSSKKLLLSDSGFYLCAWTIGTYEQYFGPGTRLTVT.

The rearrangement links TRBV6-5 to TRBJ1-5; TRBD1 matches 9 bases. Trimming cost V 7 bases and J 16 bases; bases outside gene matches: 20. Germline loops: CDR1 MNHEY, CDR2 SVGAGI. This CDR3 contains 15 residues. The CDR3 loop is CASILGQGSRRGQHF. The CDR3, as DNA: TGTGCCAGCATATTGGGACAGGGAAGTCGCCGGGGCCAACATTTT.

The chain employs TRBV5-4 and TRBJ2-1; TRBD2 aligns across 8 bases. Germline V gene data show CDR1 as SGHNT and CDR2 as YYREEE (reference sequence). CDR3 length: 16 amino acids. J was trimmed by 3 bases and V by 3 bases; bases with no gene match: 8. This CDR3 reads CASSSPAGENYNEQFF. For the CDR3, the DNA is TGTGCCAGCAGCTCCCCAGCGGGGGAGAACTACAATGAGCAGTTCTTC.

The chain uses TRBV28 and TRBJ1-1; D remains ambiguous. Trimming left V 6 bases short and J 3 bases short, with 32 bases between. Per the germline V gene, CDR1 is MDHEN and CDR2 is SYDVKM. The CDR3 has 20 amino acids. CDR3 sequence: CASSTYNRADITVTDTEAFF. DNA of the CDR3: TGTGCCAGCAGCACCTATAATCGGGCGGATATTACGGTTACAGACACTGAAGCTTTCTTT.

The chain joins TRBV4-1 to TRBJ2-1; TRBD1 might be the D (5 bases). Per germline, CDR1 MGHRA and CDR2 YSYEKL. The CDR3 sequence is 16 residues long. V gave up 1 base and J gave up 1 base, with 11 bases separating them. CDR3 in amino acids: CASSQGRVGSYNEQFF. The CDR3 region has the DNA TGCGCCAGCAGCCAAGGCAGGGTGGGATCCTACAATGAGCAGTTCTTC.

This clone was found once. The rearrangement uses TRBV29-1 and TRBJ2-7; perhaps TRBD1 as D (6 bases). CDR3 length: 11 amino acids. The germline gives CDR1 SQVTM, CDR2 ANQGSEA. The ends were cut back, 7 bases at V and 4 bases at J, with 11 bases in the middle. The DNA for the CDR3 is TGCAGCGGGGGACACGCTTACGAGCAGTACTTC. Encoded protein: CSGGHAYEQYF.

V gene TRBV7-9 combines with J gene TRBJ1-4; weak D call: TRBD1 (5 bases). The CDR3 is 16 amino acids. Trimming took off 5 bases at V and 3 bases at J, with 16 bases between the two ends. Germline loops: CDR1 SEHNR, CDR2 FQNEAQ (reference sequence). The CDR3 nucleotides are TGTGCCAGCAGCCCCCGTCGGGACCCTTCTAATGAAAAACTGTTTTTT. Its protein is CASSPRRDPSNEKLFF. The full variable domain, its missing parts supplied by reference TRBV7-9 and TRBJ1-4, is DTGVSQNPRHKITKRGQNVTFRCDPISEHNRLYWYRQTLGQGPEFLTYFQNEAQLEKSRLLSDRFSAERPKGSFSTLEIQRTEQGDSAMYLCASSPRRDPSNEKLFFGSGTQLSVL.

The chain links TRBV6-6 to TRBJ2-7, with TRBD1 as a possible D gene (8 bases). CDR3 length equals 15 residues. Germline loops: CDR1 MNHNY, CDR2 SVGAGI (reference sequence). V dropped 4 bases and J dropped 2 bases, with 15 bases sitting between them. The CDR3 loop is CASSSGQGGPYEQYF. CDR3 coding DNA: TGTGCCAGCAGTTCCGGACAGGGAGGGCCCTACGAGCAGTACTTC.

The chain has TRBV3-1 (or the pseudogene TRBV3-2) and TRBJ2-7; D gene ambiguous. The germline gives CDR1 LGHDT, CDR2 YNNKEL (reference sequence). V was trimmed by 1 base and J by 6 bases, leaving 4 bases between them. CDR3 size: 11 residues. CDR3 sequence: CASSQVSEQYF. The CDR3 nucleotides read TGTGCCAGCAGCCAAGTATCCGAGCAGTACTTC.

To note about this clone: Distinct nucleotide sequences in the sample also encode this CDR3. The chain's CDR3 is CASSLRETQYF. CDR3 nucleotides: TGTGCCAGCAGCCTGCGCGAGACCCAGTACTTC. The chain employs TRBV12-3 or TRBV12-4 and TRBJ2-5; no firm D call. The CDR3 runs to 11 residues. The V and J ends lost 6 bases and 5 bases respectively, with 7 bases between them.

V is TRBV7-2 and J is TRBJ2-3; a weak D match, TRBD1 (6 bases). Trimming took off 4 bases at V and 2 bases at J, with 13 bases between the two ends. CDR1 and CDR2 from the germline V gene are SGHTA and FQGNSA. CDR3 length: 15 amino acids. CDR3 sequence: CASSSVGGFTDTQYF. CDR3 coding DNA: TGTGCCAGCAGCTCGGTAGGGGGATTCACAGATACGCAGTATTTT.

This clone was found a few times. The chain links TRBV28 to TRBJ1-3, with D possibly TRBD1 on 5 matching bases. Germline assignment: CDR1 MDHEN and CDR2 SYDVKM. The V gene lost 3 bases and the J gene lost 1 base, with 10 bases spanning the gap. The CDR3 is made up of 15 amino acids. CDR3: CASSFRGGSGNTIYF. CDR3 coding DNA: TGTGCCAGCAGTTTTCGGGGGGGATCTGGAAACACCATATATTTT.